This T cell receptor beta chain came from a study of Ad26.COV2.S vaccination and SARS-CoV-2 variants. Sequenced by immunoSEQ multiplex PCR; TCRdb stores in-frame clones only, minus some. The table includes about half a million clones, roughly 87% detected once. The CDR3 has 15 amino acids. Germline-derived CDR1 and CDR2 are SEHNR and FQNEAQ (reference sequence). The V segment lost 4 bases and the J segment 8 bases; nucleotides outside the gene matches: 8. Treatment here: roughly 18 received Ad26.COV2.S at low or high dose, single or two shots; about 5 received placebo; per-sample allocation not given. Sampling happened 63 days after the first vaccine or placebo injection.

The sequence was collected from a person between 18 and 65 years old who received the Ad26.COV2.S COVID-19 vaccine or a placebo. Sequenced here: peripheral blood, sampled in a trial of Ad26.COV2.S vaccine versus placebo. The chain joins TRBV7-9 to TRBJ2-1, with TRBD1 identical over 10 bases. CDR3 sequence reads: CASSYGQGGFDEQFF. The CDR3 nucleotides read TGTGCCAGCAGCTATGGACAGGGGGGTTTCGATGAGCAGTTCTTC.